The T cell receptor (beta chain) under discussion was sequenced for a study of blood T cell repertoires in COVID-19. Study in general: Nucleic acid was either cDNA or gDNA, and it came from T cells, B-cell-depleted T cells, or PBMCs.

This CDR3 is 15 amino acids long. V was pared by 3 bases and J by 1 base, with 10 bases between. The germline V gene encodes CDR1 SGHRS and CDR2 YFSETQ. This clone was found once. Authors' analysis steps: Amplifying reference gene primers gave estimates of nucleated cell counts. Data came from immunoSEQ multiplex PCR; TCRdb stores just in-frame clones and leaves some out. Clone size and the V and J calls come from that table; the DNA yielded D and trimming. The sample includes 150,000 to 200,000 clones, around 80% of them seen just once. The chain links TRBV5-1 to TRBJ2-2, with D perhaps matching TRBD1 (5 bases). This TCR was recovered from a woman older than 75 with acute or convalescent COVID-19. Sequencing used peripheral blood. The CDR3 nucleotides are TGCGCCAGCAGCTCCCTAACAGGGAACACCGGGGAGCTGTTTTTT. This sequence encodes CASSSLTGNTGELFF.